One sample yielded the 22 T cell receptor beta chains listed below, sequenced in a study of T cell changes during pregnancy in multiple sclerosis. TCRdb's table, derived via immunoSEQ multiplex PCR, lists solely in-frame clones and lacks some. The sample lists more than 10,000 clones, 88% seen once, with approximately 8.9% in the top ten. Sequenced here: CD8+ T cells from peripheral blood mononuclear cells, sampled in the first trimester of pregnancy. These receptors were collected from a female donor with multiple sclerosis, enrolled in a pregnancy study.

With respect to this clone: This may be a read error, as it is one base from a much larger clone. V and J are TRBV27 and TRBJ1-2; D may be TRBD1 (6 bases). Trimming removed 8 bases at V and 14 bases at J, with 15 bases between. The germline V gene has CDR1 MNHEY and CDR2 SMNVEV (reference sequence). There are 10 residues in the CDR3. The CDR3 nucleotides read TGTGCCAGCCGCCTTCTACAGGGAACCTTC. Encoded protein: CASRLLQGTF.

V usage is TRBV9 and J usage is TRBJ1-2; D remains unclear. Germline-derived CDR1 and CDR2 are SGDLS and YYNGEE. The length of the CDR3 is 15 residues. Trimming left V 1 base short and J 3 bases short, with 13 bases between. The CDR3 sequence: CASSVWGVEDYGYTF. The CDR3 nucleotides are TGTGCCAGCAGCGTATGGGGAGTGGAGGACTATGGCTACACCTTC.

This chain joins TRBV2 and TRBJ2-7; 8 bases are a match to TRBD1. The CDR3 covers 16 residues. The germline V gene has CDR1 SNHLY and CDR2 FYNNEI. J was trimmed by 2 bases and V by 2 bases; bases with no gene match: 8. CDR3 DNA: TGTGCCAGCAGTGAATTTGAAACAGGGGGAACCTACGAGCAGTACTTC. Translated, it gives CASSEFETGGTYEQYF.

V usage is TRBV6-4 and J usage is TRBJ1-6, with 12 bases lining up with TRBD1. CDR1 is MRHNA and CDR2 is SNTAGT in the germline V gene. The CDR3 runs 15 residues. V gave up 0 bases and J gave up 9 bases; unmatched junction bases: 0. The CDR3 spells CASSDSGQGASPLHF. The CDR3 DNA reads TGTGCCAGCAGTGACTCGGGACAGGGGGCTTCACCCCTCCACTTT.

The chain recombines TRBV6-1 with TRBJ1-5; no reliable D call. The germline V gene encodes CDR1 MNHNS and CDR2 SASEGT. Trimming shortened V by 4 bases and J by 7 bases, and 14 bases separated the two germline ends. This CDR3 comprises 14 residues. CDR3 region: CASSGEGSSQPQHF. CDR3 in DNA: TGTGCCAGCAGTGGGGAGGGTTCATCACAGCCCCAGCATTTT.

The CDR3 protein is CACTGGAEAFF. As DNA, the CDR3 is TGTGCCTGTACAGGAGGGGCTGAAGCTTTCTTT. The chain has TRBV30 and TRBJ1-1, with D perhaps TRBD1 (5 bases). The V and J ends lost 6 bases and 6 bases respectively, with 11 bases between them. The CDR3 length is 11 residues. CDR1 and CDR2 from the germline V gene are GTSNPN and SVGIG (reference sequence). The variable domain in full, with the rest retrieved from reference TRBV30 and TRBJ1-1, is SQTIHQWPATLVQPVGSPLSLECTVEGTSNPNLYWYRQAAGRGLQLLFYSVGIGQISSEVPQNLSASRPQDRQFILSSKKLLLSDSGFYLCACTGGAEAFFGQGTRLTVV.

This clone was picked up a small number of times. The gene calls are TRBV9 and TRBJ2-7; 7 nucleotides agree with TRBD1. V shed 7 bases and J 3 bases; nucleotides not matched to a gene: 4. This CDR3 has 12 amino acids. Germline loops: CDR1 SGDLS, CDR2 YYNGEE. CDR3 protein: CASGRQGYEQYF. In DNA, the CDR3 is TGTGCCAGCGGTCGACAGGGCTACGAGCAGTACTTC. The variable domain in full, with the rest retrieved from reference TRBV9 and TRBJ2-7, is DSGVTQTPKHLITATGQRVTLRCSPRSGDLSVYWYQQSLDQGLQFLIQYYNGEERAKGNILERFSAQQFPDLHSELNLSSLELGDSALYFCASGRQGYEQYFGPGTRLTVT.

The rearrangement joins TRBV29-1 to TRBJ2-1; 7 nucleotides align to TRBD2. The junction had 6 bases not matched to a gene; V was cut back by 4 bases and J by 3 bases. The CDR3 contains 14 residues. CDR1 SQVTM and CDR2 ANQGSEA come from the germline V gene. The CDR3 is CSVASGDYYNEQFF. The CDR3 DNA reads as TGCAGCGTTGCGAGCGGGGATTACTACAATGAGCAGTTCTTC.

Comment on this clone: The same CDR3 arises from other DNA sequences in this sample as well. The chain is built from TRBV11-2 and TRBJ1-2; D is unresolved. The CDR3 sequence is 14 residues long. V was pared by 2 bases and J by 4 bases, with 11 bases between. Germline values: CDR1 SGHAT, CDR2 FQNNGV. For the CDR3, the DNA is TGTGCCAGCAGCTTATCAGAGGGCTCCTATGGCTACACCTTC. Its translation is CASSLSEGSYGYTF. The full variable domain, with the rest looked up from reference TRBV11-2 and TRBJ1-2, is EAGVAQSPRYKIIEKRQSVAFWCNPISGHATLYWYQQILGQGPKLLIQFQNNGVVDDSQLPKDRFSAERLKGVDSTLKIQPAKLEDSAVYLCASSLSEGSYGYTFGSGTRLTVV.

The chain uses TRBV28 and TRBJ2-7, with D possibly being TRBD2 (5 bases). Germline V gene data show CDR1 as MDHEN and CDR2 as SYDVKM. V dropped 7 bases and J dropped 5 bases, with 18 bases sitting between them. The CDR3 runs to 14 residues. The CDR3, as DNA: TGTGCCAGCAACTTAAGGACTTTCAATGACGAGCAGTACTTC. It yields the protein CASNLRTFNDEQYF. The full variable domain, rest sourced from reference TRBV28 and TRBJ2-7, is DVKVTQSSRYLVKRTGEKVFLECVQDMDHENMFWYRQDPGLGLRLIYFSYDVKMKEKGDIPEGYSVSREKKERFSLILESASTNQTSMYLCASNLRTFNDEQYFGPGTRLTVT.

The rearrangement uses TRBV5-1 and TRBJ1-2, with TRBD1 as a possible D gene (6 bases). V lost 4 bases and J 12 bases, leaving 16 bases between the germline ends. The CDR3 totals 12 residues. CDR1 is SGHRS, CDR2 YFSETQ, per germline. The CDR3 bases are TGCGCCAGCAGCATGGAGGGGGTGGGCCACACCTTC. Its translation: CASSMEGVGHTF. Using reference TRBV5-1 and TRBJ1-2 for the parts outside the CDR3, the full variable domain is KAGVTQTPRYLIKTRGQQVTLSCSPISGHRSVSWYQQTPGQGLQFLFEYFSETQRNKGNFPGRFSGRQFSNSRSEMNVSTLELGDSALYLCASSMEGVGHTFGSGTRLTVV.

V gene TRBV5-1 combines with J gene TRBJ2-7; D is ambiguous. Trimming left V 4 bases short and J 6 bases short, with 14 bases between. Germline values: CDR1 SGHRS, CDR2 YFSETQ. The CDR3 has 13 residues. The CDR3 DNA reads as TGCGCCAGCAGCCAGAGTACTACGCTCGAGCAGTACTTC. Amino acid sequence: CASSQSTTLEQYF.

The chain recombines TRBV6-4 with TRBJ1-2; 8 nucleotides agree with TRBD1. V lost 0 bases and J lost 8; bases outside the gene matches: 2. Germline loops: CDR1 MRHNA, CDR2 SNTAGT. CDR3 length equals 13 residues. The CDR3, as DNA: TGTGCCAGCAGTGACTCAGGGACAGGAGGCTACACCTTC. Protein product: CASSDSGTGGYTF.

This clone was observed a few times. The chain joins TRBV6-1 to TRBJ1-6, with TRBD1 identical over 9 bases. The CDR3 is 14 amino acids. V was pared by 4 bases and J by 5 bases, with 0 bases of the junction left unmatched. Germline assignment: CDR1 MNHNS and CDR2 SASEGT. The CDR3 nucleotides read TGTGCCAGCAGTGGGACAGGGGATAATTCACCCCTCCACTTT. Residues: CASSGTGDNSPLHF.

This sequence joins TRBV6-1 and TRBJ1-2; D might be TRBD1 (5 bases). Germline values: CDR1 MNHNS, CDR2 SASEGT. V dropped 3 bases and J dropped 4 bases, with 24 bases sitting between them. This CDR3 has 18 residues. CDR3 sequence (DNA): TGTGCCAGCAGTGAGGACGGAGAAGGGGTTTTAGCGGGCTATGGCTACACCTTC. Amino acid sequence: CASSEDGEGVLAGYGYTF.

This clone was picked up one time. This sequence joins TRBV10-3 and TRBJ2-7, with a tentative D call TRBD1 (6 bases). The germline gives CDR1 ENHRY, CDR2 SYGVKD. V gave up 4 bases and J gave up 2 bases, with 18 bases separating them. CDR3 length: 16 residues. For the CDR3, the DNA is TGTGCCATCAGTGGGGGGCAGGGAACCCCCCCCTACGAGCAGTACTTC. Translating it yields CAISGGQGTPPYEQYF.

CDR3 amino acids: CASSSLPGGPGSGNTIYF. DNA for the CDR3: TGTGCCAGCAGTTCCCTCCCGGGAGGTCCCGGGTCTGGAAACACCATATATTTT. V gene TRBV27 combines with J gene TRBJ1-3; D ambiguous. CDR1 is MNHEY and CDR2 is SMNVEV in the germline V gene (reference sequence). With 4 bases removed from V and 1 base from J, the gap between germline ends came to 20 bases. This CDR3 is built from 18 residues.

The chain combines TRBV29-1 with TRBJ1-1; tentatively, D is TRBD1 (5 bases). CDR1 SQVTM and CDR2 ANQGSEA come from the germline V gene. V was pared by 8 bases and J by 1 base, with 14 bases between. This CDR3 contains 13 residues. The CDR3 is CSFTGRGNTEAFF. The CDR3 region has the DNA TGCAGCTTCACCGGGAGGGGGAACACTGAAGCTTTCTTT.

This rearrangement joins TRBV6-1 to TRBJ1-5; D is possibly TRBD1 (5 bases). V lost 2 bases and J lost 3, with 11 bases in between. The CDR3 runs 15 residues. The germline V gene has CDR1 MNHNS and CDR2 SASEGT. The CDR3 spells CASSEWGGDNQPQHF. CDR3 DNA sequence: TGTGCCAGCAGTGAATGGGGCGGCGACAATCAGCCCCAGCATTTT.

This clone was counted between two and nine times. This chain links TRBV2 with TRBJ1-1, with a tentative D call TRBD1 (5 bases). Germline CDR1 and CDR2: SNHLY and FYNNEI. The CDR3 runs to 15 residues. V lost 7 bases, J lost 5 bases, and 20 bases lay in between. The CDR3 nucleotides are TGTGCCAGCATGTGGCAGGGCGTTGGAGGGACTGAAGCTTTCTTT. It is translated as CASMWQGVGGTEAFF.

This rearrangement joins TRBV6-6 to TRBJ2-2; D remains ambiguous. The CDR3 runs to 13 residues. Trimming took off 2 bases at V and 3 bases at J, with 4 bases between the two ends. Germline loops: CDR1 MNHNY, CDR2 SVGAGI (reference sequence). CDR3 bases: TGTGCCAGCAGTTACCTAGACACCGGGGAGCTGTTTTTT. This gives the protein CASSYLDTGELFF.

V and J are TRBV4-3 and TRBJ2-1; TRBD1 aligns across 10 bases. J lost 2 bases, V lost 4 bases, and 2 bases had no gene match. Looked up from germline, CDR1 is LGHNA and CDR2 is YSLEER. The length of the CDR3 is 15 residues. The CDR3 DNA is TGCGCCAGCAGCCGGGACAGGGGCCCCTACAATGAGCAGTTCTTC. It translates to CASSRDRGPYNEQFF.